Reported below is one T cell receptor (beta chain). Antigen specificity is unknown. These data are taken from a study of cytomegalovirus exposure and HLA in healthy donors. The study's findings and limits: The authors assumed roughly uniform sequencing depth across donors for presence/absence analyses. TCR sequences were mostly rare, though some public TCRs occurred in many donors. At a 0.05 false discovery rate, a later analysis found 18,000 or so TCR beta sequences to be associated with HLA alleles.

Whereas donors were nominally healthy upon sampling, unrecorded immune exposures were probable. A multiplex PCR was run with 60 Vbeta primers and 13 Jbeta primers. The repertoire was sequenced with immunoSEQ multiplex PCR; TCRdb's copy has only in-frame clones and lacks some. The table shows 100,000 to 150,000 clones, with under 90% occurring only once. The source of this sequence is a middle-aged woman in good health and CMV-seronegative. Sequenced input: PBMCs.

The CDR3 spells CASSRLAGGRDTGELFF. CDR3 bases: TGTGCCAGCAGCCGACTAGCGGGGGGGCGAGACACCGGGGAGCTGTTTTTT. V and J are TRBV5-4 and TRBJ2-2; 14 bases map to TRBD2. Trimming removed 4 bases from V and 3 bases from J; junction bases left unmatched: 5. The CDR3 spans 17 residues. The germline gives CDR1 SGHNT, CDR2 YYREEE (reference sequence).